This TCR beta chain comes out of a study of T-cell memory formation after mild COVID-19. Constant-segment primers served in 5'RACE that generated TCR alpha and TCR beta cDNA libraries bearing sample barcodes and UMIs. MiXCR was run by TCRdb on the 5' RACE reads, yielding one entry per CDR3 protein. The profile shows just under 350,000 distinct CDR3 sequences, about an eighth of them singletons. The table lists this clonotype with a few counts. The antigen remains undetermined. Study outcomes and limitations: Several responding clones turned up in pre-infection memory, indicating that cross-reactive memory may have taken part. The study found balanced CD4/CD8 in clones contracting day 15 to 85 and a CD4+ lean in later expanders. SARS-CoV-2 specificity of second-wave clones peaking day 37 was unconfirmed.

Germline V lookup: CDR1 MNHEY, CDR2 SVGEGT. Trimming cost V 8 bases and J 7 bases; bases outside gene matches: 6. The CDR3 spans 12 residues. The source of this sequence is a man between 18 and 29 years old who had mild COVID-19 (a few samples of this study predate the infection). Cell type and time point are not known. Sequencing was done on a sample of PBMCs or a T cell subset sorted from them (not recorded which). The chain couples TRBV6-2 or TRBV6-3 to TRBJ2-3; the match to TRBD2 covers 7 bases. Here the CDR3 DNA reads TGTGCCAGCTCTACGACTAGCCATACGCAGTATTTT. Translated, it gives CASSTTSHTQYF.